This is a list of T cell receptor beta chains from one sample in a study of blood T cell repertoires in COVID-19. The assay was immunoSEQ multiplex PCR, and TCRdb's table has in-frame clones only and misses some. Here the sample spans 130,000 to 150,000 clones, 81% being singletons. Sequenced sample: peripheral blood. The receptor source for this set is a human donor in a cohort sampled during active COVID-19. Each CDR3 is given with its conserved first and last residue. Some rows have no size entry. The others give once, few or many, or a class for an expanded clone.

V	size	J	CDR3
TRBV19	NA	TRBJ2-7	CASSIAYPGTDYEQYF
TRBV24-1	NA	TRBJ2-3	CATSDSDALEQYF
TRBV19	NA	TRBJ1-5	CASSPGQGGNQPQHF
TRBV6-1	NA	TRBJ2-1	CASSEDWGRTYNEQFF
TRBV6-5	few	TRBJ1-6	CASSISWGGDSPLHF
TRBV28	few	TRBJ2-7	CASTVGGSGSFEQYF
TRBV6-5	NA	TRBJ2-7	CATKYSGANSYEQYF
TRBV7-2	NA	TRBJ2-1	CASSLELAGVLGEQFF
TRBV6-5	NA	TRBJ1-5	CASNNRGPDQPQHF
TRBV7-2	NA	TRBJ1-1	CASSLWTEGVEAFF
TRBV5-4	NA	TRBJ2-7	CASSSGTRVFEQYF
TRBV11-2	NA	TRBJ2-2	CASSLGHARGRGTGELFF
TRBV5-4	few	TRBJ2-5	CASRQSWDRQETQYF
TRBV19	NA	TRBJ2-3	CASSIGTSGSGPDTQYF
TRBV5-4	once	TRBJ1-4	CASSLAGEGEKLFF
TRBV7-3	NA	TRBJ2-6	CASGTGGNGANVLTF
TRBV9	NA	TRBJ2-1	CASSVSPASGNLNEQFF
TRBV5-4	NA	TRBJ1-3	CASSPRGGDTIYF
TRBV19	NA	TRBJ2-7	CASRPTGALYEQYF
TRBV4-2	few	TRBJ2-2	CASSQEIKGRTGELFF
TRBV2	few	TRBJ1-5	CASTFRDSGNQPQHF
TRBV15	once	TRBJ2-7	CATSREQGPSYEQYF
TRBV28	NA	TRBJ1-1	CASSGQGAENTEAFF
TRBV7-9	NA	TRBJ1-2	CASSRDRANYGYTF
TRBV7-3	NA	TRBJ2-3	CASRLPIVDTQYF
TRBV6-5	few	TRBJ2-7	CASSYRESYEQYF
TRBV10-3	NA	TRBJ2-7	CATSGGRAPYEQYF
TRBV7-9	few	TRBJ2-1	CASSPRDRGLYEQFF
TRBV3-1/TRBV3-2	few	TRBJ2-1	CASSSTLAWNEQFF
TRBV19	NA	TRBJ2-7	CASRAGGEQYF
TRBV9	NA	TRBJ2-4	CASSVADQAELAKNIQYF
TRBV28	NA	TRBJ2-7	CASRTSGTGVSYEQYF
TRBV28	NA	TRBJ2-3	CASGATSTDTQYF
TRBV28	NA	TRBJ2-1	CASTIRDRVFF
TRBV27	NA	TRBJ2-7	CASTGGNDEQYF
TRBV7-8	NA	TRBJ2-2	CASSLKSLARTGELFF
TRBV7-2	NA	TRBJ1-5	CASSLGTGSNQPQHF
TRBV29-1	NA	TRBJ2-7	CSVAQLAGDEQYF
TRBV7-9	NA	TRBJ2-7	CASSPPSGSPPYEQYF
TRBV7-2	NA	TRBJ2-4	CASSTGSLAKNIQYF
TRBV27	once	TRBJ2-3	CASSPTGETQYF